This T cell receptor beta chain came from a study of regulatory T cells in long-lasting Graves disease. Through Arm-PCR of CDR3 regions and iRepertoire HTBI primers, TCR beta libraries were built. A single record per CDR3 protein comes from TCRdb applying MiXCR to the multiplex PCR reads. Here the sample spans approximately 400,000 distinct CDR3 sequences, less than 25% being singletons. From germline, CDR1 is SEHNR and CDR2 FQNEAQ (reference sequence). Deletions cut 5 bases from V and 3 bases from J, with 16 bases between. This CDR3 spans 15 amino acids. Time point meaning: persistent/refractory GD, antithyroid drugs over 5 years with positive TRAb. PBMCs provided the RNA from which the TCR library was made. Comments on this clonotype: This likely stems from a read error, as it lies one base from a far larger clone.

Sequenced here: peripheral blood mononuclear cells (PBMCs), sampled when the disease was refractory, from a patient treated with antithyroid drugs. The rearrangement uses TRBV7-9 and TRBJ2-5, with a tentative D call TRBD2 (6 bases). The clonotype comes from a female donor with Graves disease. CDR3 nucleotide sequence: TGTGCCAGCAGCAAGGCGGGAAGGGAGGAAGAGACCCAGTACTTC. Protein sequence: CASSKAGREEETQYF.